Listed below are T cell receptor beta chains from one sample, sequenced in a study of cytomegalovirus exposure and HLA in healthy donors. Here immunoSEQ multiplex PCR was the method, and the copy in TCRdb shows in-frame clones only, minus some. The sample's table shows some 200,000 clones. The sample comprised PBMCs. The receptors here all came from a woman aged 18-30 years in good health and CMV-seropositive. The CDR3 runs from the conserved cysteine through the conserved F or W. Each record gives: D gene, J gene, V gene, CDR3 protein. The D gene is left open where the match is weak.

NA TRBJ2-6 TRBV7-2 CASSLERFSGANVLTF
NA TRBJ1-1 TRBV2 CASSRQVNTEAFF
NA TRBJ1-1 TRBV2 CASRSGAGRTEAFF
TRBD2 TRBJ2-5 TRBV5-1 CASSLGSREGTQYF
TRBD1 TRBJ1-2 TRBV7-6 CASSQLGTGSGKGYTF
TRBD2 TRBJ2-7 TRBV5-1 CASSLDGSGDPYEQYF
NA TRBJ2-7 TRBV6-5 CASSTYSTRGYEQYF
NA TRBJ2-6 TRBV28 CASSARVSGSGANVLTF
NA TRBJ2-3 TRBV7-6 CASSFRQGFTDTQYF
TRBD1 TRBJ1-1 TRBV5-1 CASSGPGQGNTEAFF
TRBD2 TRBJ2-5 TRBV9 CASSVGLAGETQYF
TRBD2 TRBJ2-3 TRBV5-1 CASSQGLSSSTDTQYF
NA TRBJ2-3 TRBV9 CASSDLSPGADTQYF
NA TRBJ1-4 TRBV27 CASSPRQMEGEKLFF
NA TRBJ1-2 TRBV21-1 CASSGTGGSYTF
NA TRBJ1-3 TRBV29-1 CSVGAGSGNTIYF
NA TRBJ1-1 TRBV20-1 CSAGQNTEAFF
TRBD1 TRBJ2-3 TRBV2 CASRVAGTGGTDTQYF
NA TRBJ2-3 TRBV30 CAWSGGSPSTDTQYF
TRBD1 TRBJ2-1 TRBV19 CASSIGGQGVFF
NA TRBJ2-5 TRBV7-3 CASSFRGGQETQYF
NA TRBJ1-5 TRBV5-1 CASSLRGINQPQHF
NA TRBJ1-1 TRBV25-1 CASSEYPGTGAFF
TRBD1 TRBJ2-5 TRBV30 CAWSRTGWEETQYF
NA TRBJ2-5 TRBV7-7 CASSFGGREGTQYF
NA TRBJ1-4 TRBV15 CATSRGGITNEKLFF
NA TRBJ1-1 TRBV7-7 CASSFRNSFF
TRBD1 TRBJ1-2 TRBV13 CASSYVDRGGGYTF
NA TRBJ2-5 TRBV6-5 CASSKREFQETQYF
NA TRBJ2-7 TRBV6-6 CASRVQGGEQYF
TRBD2 TRBJ2-5 TRBV6-5 CASSRPGGAGTQYF
TRBD1 TRBJ1-2 TRBV4-1 CASSQTGTGARYYGYTF
TRBD1 TRBJ2-3 TRBV13 CASSLLGQLSTDTQYF
TRBD1 TRBJ2-1 TRBV29-1 CSVRDRGLVNEQFF
TRBD1 TRBJ1-5 TRBV7-8 CASSRTGTGDQPQHF
TRBD1 TRBJ2-5 TRBV4-3 CASSQEDRAGETQYF
TRBD2 TRBJ2-6 TRBV30 CAWSVTRTSGDPGANVLTF
NA TRBJ1-5 TRBV6-6 CASSTGSNQPQHF
TRBD1 TRBJ1-6 TRBV9 CASSEGAGNSPLHF
TRBD1 TRBJ1-3 TRBV5-8 CASSLQGAAGNTIYF
NA TRBJ2-1 TRBV4-1 CASSQDPAGSEQFF
NA TRBJ1-2 TRBV6-1 CASSEQYGYTF
TRBD1 TRBJ1-6 TRBV5-1 CASSIGRDRGNSPLHF
TRBD2 TRBJ2-2 TRBV4-2 CASSRRLAGSNTGELFF
NA TRBJ1-1 TRBV7-3 CASSLNTNTEAFF